This TCR beta chain was observed in a study of patients and donors after allogeneic stem cell transplantation. Trimming pared 7 bases from V and 0 bases from J, leaving 12 bases between. The CDR3 has 15 amino acids. Germline CDR1 reads MGHDK; CDR2 reads SYGVNS. In TCRdb, the RT-PCR reads were re-called with MiXCR into one record per CDR3 protein. This table holds some 880,000 distinct CDR3 sequences, 15% to 20% found once. This chain uses TRBV25-1 with TRBJ2-2; maybe TRBD2 (5 bases). This sequence was found in a human donor who was either an allogeneic HSCT recipient or a stem cell or donor lymphocyte infusion donor (not recorded which). It is not recorded whose cells these are; they may come from a transplant donor. The sequenced material came from blood, either unsorted or a sorted T cell fraction (not recorded which). The CDR3 spells CASTPRAANTGELFF. Here the CDR3 DNA reads TGTGCCAGCACCCCCCGAGCGGCGAACACCGGGGAGCTGTTTTTT.